The 3 T cell receptor beta chains in this list originate from one sample, sequenced in a study of CD8+CD57+ T cells in acquired aplastic anemia. Profiles of TCR beta VDJ and CDR3 were generated from a genomic DNA template. TCRdb re-called the reads through MiXCR, storing one row per CDR3 protein. Among 200,000 or so distinct CDR3 sequences listed, 50% to 75% were seen once. Sequenced: sorted CD4+, CD8+, or CD8+CD57+ T cells (not recorded which) from PBMCs. All receptors come from a human donor with severe aplastic anemia or a healthy control (not recorded which).

The chain links TRBV7-2 to TRBJ1-1; the match to TRBD1 covers 7 bases. The germline CDR1 and CDR2 sequences are SGHTA and FQGNSA. This CDR3 is built from 14 residues. The junction had 1 base not matched to a gene; V was cut back by 3 bases and J by 0 bases. This chain's CDR3 is CASSFGTVNTEAFF. CDR3 bases: TGTGCCAGCAGCTTCGGGACAGTGAACACTGAAGCTTTCTTT.

The gene calls are TRBV19 and TRBJ2-3; 9 bases line up with TRBD1. Germline CDR1 reads LNHDA; CDR2 reads SQIVND (reference sequence). Trimming removed 8 bases from V and 6 bases from J; junction bases left unmatched: 6. This CDR3 is 13 amino acids long. CDR3 sequence reads: CASGNGQGDTQYF. The CDR3 nucleotides read TGTGCCAGTGGGAACGGACAGGGGGATACGCAGTATTTT.

To note about this clonotype: This could be a read error, since a much larger clone is one nucleotide away. The J gene is TRBJ1-2, the V gene TRBV12-3 or TRBV12-4; 8 bases align to TRBD1. The CDR3 runs to 13 residues. In DNA form, the CDR3 reads TGTGCCAGCAGTCCGGACAGGGCCTATGGCTACGCCTTC. Its translation: CASSPDRAYGYAF.